This TCR beta chain stems from a study of cytomegalovirus exposure and HLA in healthy donors. Trimming stripped 4 bases from V and 5 bases from J, with 15 bases between. Per germline, CDR1 MGHRA and CDR2 YSYEKL. The CDR3 spans 15 residues. Data came from immunoSEQ multiplex PCR; TCRdb stores just in-frame clones and leaves some out. The table lists 75,000 to 85,000 clones, just over 90% of them singletons. This chain joins TRBV4-1 and TRBJ2-1, with D tentatively TRBD2 (6 bases). This receptor was obtained from a man aged 25 to 40 in good health and CMV-seronegative. Source material: PBMCs. CDR3 in DNA: TGCGCCAGCAGCCCGGAACGGGGACTGGACAATGAGCAGTTCTTC. Translated, it gives CASSPERGLDNEQFF.